The 16 T cell receptor beta chains presented below share a single source sample, sequenced in a study of molecular identifiers for immune sequencing clone quantification. From the PCR reads, TCRdb called clonotypes with MiXCR, one entry per CDR3 protein. Of about 510,000 distinct CDR3 sequences listed, over 20% are singletons. The sequenced sample consisted of naive CD8+ T cells from blood, with Jurkat cell RNA spiked in. Sample subset: FACS-sorted CD8+CD4-CCR7+CD45RA+ naive T cells. The source of these receptors is a human donor in good health. Some libraries in this study had Jurkat cell RNA spiked in.

This clonotype appeared many times. The V and J genes are TRBV28 and TRBJ2-3; D might be TRBD1 or TRBD2, each matching 5 bases. Germline V gene data show CDR1 as MDHEN and CDR2 as SYDVKM. V lost 6 bases and J lost 6, with 16 bases in between. The CDR3 covers 14 residues. The CDR3 DNA reads TGTGCCAGCAGGTCCGGGACCATACTTGATACGCAGTATTTT. Its translation is CASRSGTILDTQYF. Variable domain in full (rest from reference TRBV28 and TRBJ2-3): DVKVTQSSRYLVKRTGEKVFLECVQDMDHENMFWYRQDPGLGLRLIYFSYDVKMKEKGDIPEGYSVSREKKERFSLILESASTNQTSMYLCASRSGTILDTQYFGPGTRLTVL.

This clonotype has a handful of counts. This chain links TRBV3-1 with TRBJ2-6; D call uncertain. CDR1 and CDR2 from the germline V gene are LGHDT and YNNKEL (reference sequence). V was shortened by 7 bases and J by 0 bases, with 7 bases between the two germline ends. The CDR3 has 14 residues. As DNA, the CDR3 is TGTGCCAGCACAGACTTCTCTGGGGCCAACGTCCTGACTTTC. Translating gives CASTDFSGANVLTF.

This clonotype has a handful of counts. The V call is TRBV27, the J call TRBJ2-1; no firm D call. CDR3 length: 15 residues. Germline CDR1 reads MNHEY; CDR2 reads SMNVEV (reference sequence). Trimming left V 3 bases short and J 0 bases short, with 9 bases between. In DNA form, the CDR3 reads TGTGCCAGCAGTTTTTCCAGCCCCTCCTACAATGAGCAGTTCTTC. Translation: CASSFSSPSYNEQFF.

This clonotype was detected many times. The V and J genes are TRBV6-2 or TRBV6-3 and TRBJ1-5; D may be TRBD1 (5 bases). The V gene's germline CDR1 is MNHEY and CDR2 SVGEGT. This CDR3 is 16 amino acids long. Trimming shortened V by 7 bases and J by 1 base, and 17 bases separated the two germline ends. In DNA, the CDR3 is TGTGCCAGCAATTCCCGGGACGATATAAGCAATCAGCCCCAGCATTTT. Translation: CASNSRDDISNQPQHF.

A word on this clonotype: A much larger clone is a single base away; this may be a read error. The chain carries TRBV7-9 and TRBJ2-7, with no clear D. Germline CDR1 and CDR2: SEHNR and FQNEAQ (reference sequence). There are 14 residues in the CDR3. V lost 2 bases, J lost 5 bases, and 13 bases lay in between. CDR3 sequence (DNA): TGTGCCAGCAGCTTATCCGCCCGGAACGACGAGCAGTACTTC. Protein product: CASSLSARNDEQYF.

This clonotype came up a few times. The chain is built from TRBV4-3 and TRBJ1-6; no definite D call. This CDR3 contains 16 residues. The germline V gene has CDR1 LGHNA and CDR2 YSLEER. V lost 3 bases, J lost 12 bases, and 21 bases lay in between. CDR3 residues: CASSHRSMSTRLPLHF. CDR3 bases: TGCGCCAGCAGCCATCGATCCATGTCGACACGACTACCCCTCCACTTT.

J is TRBJ2-1 and V is TRBV6-6; maybe TRBD2 (7 bases). Germline V lookup: CDR1 MNHNY, CDR2 SVGAGI (reference sequence). The CDR3 has 18 amino acids. V was pared by 6 bases and J by 6 bases, with 27 bases between. Here the CDR3 reads CASSPNRRGRPAFNEQFF. The CDR3 DNA is TGTGCCAGCAGCCCTAATCGGCGGGGGCGACCTGCCTTCAATGAGCAGTTCTTC.

This clonotype was detected ten times or more. This sequence joins TRBV5-6 and TRBJ1-1; TRBD1 aligns across 9 bases. The germline gives CDR1 SGHDT, CDR2 YYEEEE. Trimming took 4 bases from V and 0 from J; bases not matched to a gene: 7. The CDR3 sequence is 16 residues long. CDR3: CASSGGQGSMNTEAFF. The CDR3 region has the DNA TGTGCCAGCAGCGGGGGACAGGGCAGTATGAACACTGAAGCTTTCTTT.

This chain joins TRBV2 and TRBJ2-1; tentatively, D is TRBD1 (6 bases). The V end was cut by 7 bases, the J end by 7 bases, with 14 bases between. The germline V gene has CDR1 SNHLY and CDR2 FYNNEI. The CDR3 consists of 13 residues. The CDR3 protein is CASNFPGANEQFF. CDR3 in DNA: TGTGCCAGCAACTTTCCAGGGGCAAATGAGCAGTTCTTC.

A few counts support this clonotype. The chain couples TRBV6-2 or TRBV6-3 to TRBJ1-1, with 7 bases matching TRBD1. The germline V gene has CDR1 MNHEY and CDR2 SVGEGT. This CDR3 has 15 residues. The junction had 14 bases not matched to a gene; V was cut back by 7 bases and J by 6 bases. The CDR3 reads CASTPAQGGGAEAFF. The CDR3 DNA reads as TGTGCCAGCACCCCAGCCCAGGGGGGCGGGGCTGAAGCTTTCTTT.

This clonotype was picked up many times. V usage is TRBV11-2 and J usage is TRBJ2-1; D is unclear. The CDR3 totals 11 residues. CDR1 is SGHAT, CDR2 FQNNGV, per germline. V gave up 5 bases and J gave up 7 bases, with 6 bases separating them. The CDR3 region is CASSPLNEQFF. The CDR3 DNA sequence: TGTGCCAGCAGCCCGTTGAATGAGCAGTTCTTC.

Only a few counts were recorded for this clonotype. V gene TRBV5-5 combines with J gene TRBJ1-1, with a possible D match to TRBD1 (6 bases). V was cut by 4 bases and J by 0 bases, with 13 bases left in between. Germline-derived CDR1 and CDR2 are SGHKS and YYEKEE (reference sequence). This CDR3 has 15 residues. CDR3: CASSIDRTMNTEAFF. The DNA for the CDR3 is TGTGCCAGCAGCATCGACAGGACTATGAACACTGAAGCTTTCTTT.

This clonotype was seen a few times. The V call is TRBV14, the J call TRBJ2-1; D is ambiguous. The CDR3 has 11 residues. Germline V gene sequence: CDR1 SGHDN, CDR2 FVKESK. Trimming removed 2 bases from V and 8 bases from J, with 4 bases in between. The CDR3 nucleotides read TGTGCCAGCAGCCAATCGGATGAGCAGTTCTTC. Its protein is CASSQSDEQFF.

This chain connects TRBV4-3 to TRBJ2-3, with D possibly being TRBD1 (5 bases). Gene TRBJ1-5 matches the end of the DNA better, so the J call may be wrong. The CDR3 contains 16 residues. CDR1 LGHNA and CDR2 YSLEER come from the germline V gene. CDR3 sequence reads: CASSPTLAGETDTQHF. The CDR3 nucleotides read TGCGCCAGCAGCCCTACGTTAGCGGGAGAGACAGATACGCAGCATTTT.

This sequence joins TRBV7-9 and TRBJ1-6; the D gene is possibly TRBD1 (6 bases). V gave up 1 base and J gave up 5 bases, with 15 bases separating them. The V gene's germline CDR1 is SEHNR and CDR2 FQNEAQ (reference sequence). The CDR3 runs to 17 residues. The CDR3 sequence is CASSLVGGGADNSPLHF. CDR3 nucleotides: TGTGCCAGCAGCTTAGTTGGGGGGGGCGCGGATAATTCACCCCTCCACTTT.

This clonotype has ten or more counts. The CDR3 coding sequence is TGTGCCAGCAGCTTGGATCTAGCGGGATATGCGGATACGCAGTATTTT. It encodes CASSLDLAGYADTQYF. The V and J genes are TRBV5-5 and TRBJ2-3, with 9 positions matching TRBD2. The V segment lost 0 bases and the J segment 6 bases; nucleotides outside the gene matches: 8. The CDR3 sequence is 16 residues long. The germline gives CDR1 SGHKS, CDR2 YYEKEE (reference sequence).